This TCR beta chain derives from a study of T cell responses to AZD1222 COVID-19 vaccine. Regarding the study as a whole: The donor cohort was predominantly white British with a female majority, and clonal diversity may have been underestimated. Unmutated regions of variants are reportedly targeted by nearly half of spike-specific TCRs. Only 5 or 6 individuals given AZD1222 were seropositive at baseline. Scientists sampled the repertoires only once the peak T cell response had passed.

This clone was recorded once. Antigen specificity is unknown. The protocol was immunoSEQ multiplex PCR, while the TCRdb copy is restricted to in-frame clones and leaves out a portion. The table includes 89,000 or so clones, 75% to 95% detected once. Germline-derived CDR1 and CDR2 are MNHEY and SMNVEV (reference sequence). V lost 6 bases to trimming and J lost 3 bases; unmatched junction nucleotides: 7. There are 15 residues in the CDR3. The sequence derives from an adult who received the AZD1222 COVID-19 vaccine. Source: peripheral blood, taken 28 days after the second AZD1222 dose. The chain couples TRBV27 to TRBJ2-7; 11 nucleotides agree with TRBD2. The CDR3 protein is CASRWGLAEGYEQYF. In nucleotides, the CDR3 is TGTGCCAGCAGATGGGGACTAGCGGAGGGCTACGAGCAGTACTTC.